The clone carrying this T cell receptor beta chain has a handful of counts. The record originates from a study of T cells after yellow fever vaccination. Study-level information: The SMART-Seq v4 Ultra Low Input method served to prepare the low-cell-number fractions.

TCRdb fed the 5' RACE reads into MiXCR, producing one record per CDR3 protein. This sample has 250,000 to 400,000 distinct CDR3 sequences, with around 4.4% found just once. Trimming pared 3 bases from V and 0 bases from J, leaving 11 bases between. The germline V gene has CDR1 SGHRS and CDR2 YFSETQ. CDR3 length: 15 amino acids. The J gene is TRBJ2-3, the V gene TRBV5-1; D assignment may be TRBD1 or TRBD2 (6 bases each). This clonotype was sampled from a man between 18 and 29 years old who received the YFV17D yellow fever vaccine. The sequenced sample was PBMCs, obtained 15 days after the yellow fever booster vaccination. Here the CDR3 reads CASSSGAYSTDTQYF. The DNA of the CDR3 is TGCGCCAGCAGCTCGGGGGCGTATAGCACAGATACGCAGTATTTT.